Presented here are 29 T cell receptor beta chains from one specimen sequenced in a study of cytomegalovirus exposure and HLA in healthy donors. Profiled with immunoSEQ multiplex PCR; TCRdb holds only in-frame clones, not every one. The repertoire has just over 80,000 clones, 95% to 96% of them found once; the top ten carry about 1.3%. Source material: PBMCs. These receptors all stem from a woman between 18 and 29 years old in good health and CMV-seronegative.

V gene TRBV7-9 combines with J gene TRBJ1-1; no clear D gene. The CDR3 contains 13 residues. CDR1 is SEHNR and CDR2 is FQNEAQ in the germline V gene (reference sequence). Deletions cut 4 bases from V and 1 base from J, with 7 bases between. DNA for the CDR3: TGTGCCAGCAGCTGGCCTCCGAACACTGAAGCTTTCTTT. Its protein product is CASSWPPNTEAFF.

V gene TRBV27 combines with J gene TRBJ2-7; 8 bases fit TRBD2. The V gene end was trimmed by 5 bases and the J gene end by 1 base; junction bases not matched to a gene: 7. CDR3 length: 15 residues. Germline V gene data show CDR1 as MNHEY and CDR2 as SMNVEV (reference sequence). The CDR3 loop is CASSPPGLESYEQYF. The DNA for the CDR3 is TGTGCCAGCAGTCCGCCGGGACTAGAGTCCTACGAGCAGTACTTC.

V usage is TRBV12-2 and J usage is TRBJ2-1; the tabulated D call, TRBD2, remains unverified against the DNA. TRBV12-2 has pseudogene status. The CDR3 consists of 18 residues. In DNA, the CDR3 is TGTGCAAGTCGCTTAGCGCTACCCAACGGGACTTCCTACAATGAGCAGTTCTTC. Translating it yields CASRLALPNGTSYNEQFF.

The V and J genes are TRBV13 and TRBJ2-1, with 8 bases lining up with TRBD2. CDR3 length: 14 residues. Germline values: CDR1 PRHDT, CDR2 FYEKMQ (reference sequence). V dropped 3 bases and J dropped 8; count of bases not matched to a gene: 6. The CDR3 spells CASSFEAGVDEQFF. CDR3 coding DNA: TGTGCCAGCAGCTTCGAAGCGGGAGTCGATGAGCAGTTCTTC.

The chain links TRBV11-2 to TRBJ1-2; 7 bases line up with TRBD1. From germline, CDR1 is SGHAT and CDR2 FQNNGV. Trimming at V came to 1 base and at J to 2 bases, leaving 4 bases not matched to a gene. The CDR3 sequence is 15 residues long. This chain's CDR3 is CASSLVAGGNYGYTF. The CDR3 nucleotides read TGTGCCAGCAGCTTAGTAGCAGGGGGAAACTATGGCTACACCTTC.

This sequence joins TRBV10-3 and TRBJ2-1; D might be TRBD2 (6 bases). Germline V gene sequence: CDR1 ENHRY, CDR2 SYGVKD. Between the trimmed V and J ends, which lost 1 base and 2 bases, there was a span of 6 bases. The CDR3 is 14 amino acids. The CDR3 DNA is TGTGCCATCAGTGAGTGGGAGGCCTACAATGAGCAGTTCTTC. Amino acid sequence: CAISEWEAYNEQFF.

CDR3 bases: TGTGCCAGCAGCTTAGCGCTGTCGGGACAGGGGGGAGCTTACGAGCAGTACTTC. This codes for CASSLALSGQGGAYEQYF. The V and J genes are TRBV7-9 and TRBJ2-7, with 11 bases aligning to TRBD1. Germline V gene sequence: CDR1 SEHNR, CDR2 FQNEAQ (reference sequence). This CDR3 has 18 amino acids. V dropped 0 bases and J dropped 4; count of bases not matched to a gene: 11.

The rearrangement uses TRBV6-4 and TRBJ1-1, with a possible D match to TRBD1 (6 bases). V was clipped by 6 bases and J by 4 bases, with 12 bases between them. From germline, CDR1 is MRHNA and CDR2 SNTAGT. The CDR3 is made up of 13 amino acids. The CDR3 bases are TGTGCCAGCAGCGCACAGGGAACCACTGAAGCTTTCTTT. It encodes CASSAQGTTEAFF.

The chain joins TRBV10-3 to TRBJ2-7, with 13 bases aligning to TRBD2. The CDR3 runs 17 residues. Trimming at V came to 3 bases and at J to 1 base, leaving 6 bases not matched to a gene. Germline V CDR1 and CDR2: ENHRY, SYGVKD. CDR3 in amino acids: CAISDTTSGRPSYEQYF. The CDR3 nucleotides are TGTGCCATCAGTGACACGACTAGCGGGAGGCCTTCCTACGAGCAGTACTTC.

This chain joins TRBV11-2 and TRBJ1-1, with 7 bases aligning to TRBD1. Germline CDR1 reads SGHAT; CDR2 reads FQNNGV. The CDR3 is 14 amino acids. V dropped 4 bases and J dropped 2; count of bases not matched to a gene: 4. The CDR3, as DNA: TGTGCCAGCAGCTCCCGGGACAGTAACACTGAAGCTTTCTTT. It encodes CASSSRDSNTEAFF.

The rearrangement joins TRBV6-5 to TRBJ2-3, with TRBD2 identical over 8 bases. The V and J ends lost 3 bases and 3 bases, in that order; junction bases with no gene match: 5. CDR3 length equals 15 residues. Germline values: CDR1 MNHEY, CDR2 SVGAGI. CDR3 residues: CASSYTAGETDTQYF. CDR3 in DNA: TGTGCCAGCAGTTATACAGCGGGAGAAACAGATACGCAGTATTTT.

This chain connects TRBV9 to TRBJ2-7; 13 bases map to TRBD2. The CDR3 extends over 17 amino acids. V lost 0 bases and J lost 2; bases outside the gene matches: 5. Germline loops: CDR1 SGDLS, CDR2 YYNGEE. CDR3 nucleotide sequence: TGTGCCAGCAGCGTAGCCGGGACTAGCGGGACTCCCTACGAGCAGTACTTC. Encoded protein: CASSVAGTSGTPYEQYF.

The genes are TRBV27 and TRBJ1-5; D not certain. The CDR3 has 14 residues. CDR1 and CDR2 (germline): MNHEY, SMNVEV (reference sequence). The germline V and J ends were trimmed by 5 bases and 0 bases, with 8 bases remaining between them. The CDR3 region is CASSQRDSNQPQHF. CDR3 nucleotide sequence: TGTGCCAGCAGTCAAAGAGATAGCAATCAGCCCCAGCATTTT.

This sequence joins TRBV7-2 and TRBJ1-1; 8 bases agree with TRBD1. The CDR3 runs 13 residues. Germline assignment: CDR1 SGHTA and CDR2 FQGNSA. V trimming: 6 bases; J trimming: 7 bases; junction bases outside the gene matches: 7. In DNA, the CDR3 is TGTGCCAGCAGGTTCTCAGGGGGCGATGAAGCTTTCTTT. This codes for CASRFSGGDEAFF.

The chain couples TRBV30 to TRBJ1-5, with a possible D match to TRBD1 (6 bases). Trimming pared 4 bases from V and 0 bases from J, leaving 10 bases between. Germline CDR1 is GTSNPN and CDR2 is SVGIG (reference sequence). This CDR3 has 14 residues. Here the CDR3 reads CAWNQGNSNQPQHF. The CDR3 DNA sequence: TGTGCCTGGAACCAGGGGAATAGCAATCAGCCCCAGCATTTT. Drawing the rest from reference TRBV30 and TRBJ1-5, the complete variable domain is SQTIHQWPATLVQPVGSPLSLECTVEGTSNPNLYWYRQAAGRGLQLLFYSVGIGQISSEVPQNLSASRPQDRQFILSSKKLLLSDSGFYLCAWNQGNSNQPQHFGDGTRLSIL.

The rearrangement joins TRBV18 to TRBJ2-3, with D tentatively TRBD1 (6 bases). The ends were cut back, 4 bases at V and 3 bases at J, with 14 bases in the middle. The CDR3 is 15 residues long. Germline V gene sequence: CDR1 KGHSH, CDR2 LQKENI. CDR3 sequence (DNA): TGTGCCAGCTCACTAGGTTCAGGGGAGACAGATACGCAGTATTTT. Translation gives CASSLGSGETDTQYF.

DNA for the CDR3: TGCAGCGCACCACAGGGCATGAACACTGAAGCTTTCTTT. Its translation is CSAPQGMNTEAFF. This chain joins TRBV29-1 and TRBJ1-1; TRBD1 is a possible D gene (6 bases). The CDR3 is 13 amino acids. CDR1 and CDR2 (germline): SQVTM, ANQGSEA. V lost 7 bases, J lost 0 bases, and 12 bases lay in between.

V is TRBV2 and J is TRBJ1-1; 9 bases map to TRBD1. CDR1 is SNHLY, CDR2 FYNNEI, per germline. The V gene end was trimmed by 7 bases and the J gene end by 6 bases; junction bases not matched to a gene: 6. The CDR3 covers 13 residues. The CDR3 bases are TGTGCCAGCAACCGGGACAGGGACTCTGAAGCTTTCTTT. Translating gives CASNRDRDSEAFF.

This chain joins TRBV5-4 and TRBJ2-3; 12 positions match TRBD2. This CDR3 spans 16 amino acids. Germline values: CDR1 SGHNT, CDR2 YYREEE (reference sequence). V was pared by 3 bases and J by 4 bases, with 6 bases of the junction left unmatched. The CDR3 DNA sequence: TGTGCCAGCAGCTCCTTGACTAGCGGGAGCTCAGATACGCAGTATTTT. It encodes CASSSLTSGSSDTQYF.

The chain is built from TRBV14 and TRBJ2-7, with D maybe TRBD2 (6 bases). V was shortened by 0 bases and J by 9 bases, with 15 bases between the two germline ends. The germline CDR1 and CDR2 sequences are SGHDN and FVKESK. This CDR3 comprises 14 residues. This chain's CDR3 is CASSQDIRAGRQYF. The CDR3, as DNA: TGTGCCAGCAGCCAAGATATAAGGGCGGGGCGGCAGTACTTC.

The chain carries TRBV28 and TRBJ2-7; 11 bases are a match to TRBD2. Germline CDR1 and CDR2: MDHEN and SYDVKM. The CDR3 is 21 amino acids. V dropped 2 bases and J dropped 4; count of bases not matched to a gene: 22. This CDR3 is CASSLEALGRYSGRAYYEQYF. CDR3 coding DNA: TGTGCCAGCAGTTTAGAAGCACTGGGACGATATAGCGGGAGGGCCTATTACGAGCAGTACTTC.

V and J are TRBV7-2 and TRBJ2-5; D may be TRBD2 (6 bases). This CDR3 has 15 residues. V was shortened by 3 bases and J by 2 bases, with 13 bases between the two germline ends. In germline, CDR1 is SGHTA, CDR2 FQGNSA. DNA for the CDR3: TGTGCCAGCAGCTTCAATAGCGGCGTACAAGAGACCCAGTACTTC. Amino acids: CASSFNSGVQETQYF.

The CDR3 sequence is CASARWGEHNEQFF. DNA for the CDR3: TGTGCCAGCGCCCGGTGGGGGGAGCACAATGAGCAGTTCTTC. The chain joins TRBV28 to TRBJ2-1; a weak D match, TRBD2 (6 bases). In germline, CDR1 is MDHEN, CDR2 SYDVKM. This CDR3 has 14 residues. The V and J ends lost 8 bases and 5 bases respectively, with 16 bases between them.

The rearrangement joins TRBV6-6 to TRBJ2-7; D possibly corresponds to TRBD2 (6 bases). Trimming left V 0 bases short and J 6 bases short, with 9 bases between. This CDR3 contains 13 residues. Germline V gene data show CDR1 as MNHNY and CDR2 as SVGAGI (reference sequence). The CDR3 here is CASSYSRGGEQYF. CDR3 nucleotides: TGTGCCAGCAGTTACTCGAGGGGAGGCGAGCAGTACTTC.

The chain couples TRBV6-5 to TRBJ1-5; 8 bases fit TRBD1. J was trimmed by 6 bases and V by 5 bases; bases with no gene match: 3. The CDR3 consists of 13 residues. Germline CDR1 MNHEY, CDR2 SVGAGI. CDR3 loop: CASSPTGGQPQHF. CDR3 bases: TGTGCCAGCAGTCCCACAGGGGGTCAGCCCCAGCATTTT.

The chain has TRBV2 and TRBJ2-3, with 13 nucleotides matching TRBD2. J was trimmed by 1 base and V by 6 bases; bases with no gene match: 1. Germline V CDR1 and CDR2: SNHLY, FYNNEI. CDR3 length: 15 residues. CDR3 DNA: TGTGCCAGCAGCGGACTAGCGGGAGGCACAGATACGCAGTATTTT. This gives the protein CASSGLAGGTDTQYF. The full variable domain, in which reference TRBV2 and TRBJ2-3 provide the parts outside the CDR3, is EPEVTQTPSHQVTQMGQEVILRCVPISNHLYFYWYRQILGQKVEFLVSFYNNEISEKSEIFDDQFSVERPDGSNFTLKIRSTKLEDSAMYFCASSGLAGGTDTQYFGPGTRLTVL.

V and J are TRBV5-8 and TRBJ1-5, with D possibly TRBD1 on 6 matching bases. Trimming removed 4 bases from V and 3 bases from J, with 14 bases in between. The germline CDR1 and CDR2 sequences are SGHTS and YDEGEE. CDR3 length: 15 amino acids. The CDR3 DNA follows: TGTGCCAGCAGCCGCCTGGGGGGGGCCAATCAGCCCCAGCATTTT. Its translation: CASSRLGGANQPQHF.

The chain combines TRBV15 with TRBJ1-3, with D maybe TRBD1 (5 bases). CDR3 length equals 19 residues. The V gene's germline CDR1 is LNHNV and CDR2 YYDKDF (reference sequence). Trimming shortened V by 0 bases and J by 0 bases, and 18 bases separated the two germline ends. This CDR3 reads CATSREETGKFYSGNTIYF. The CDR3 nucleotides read TGTGCCACCAGCAGAGAGGAAACAGGAAAGTTTTACTCTGGAAACACCATATATTTT.

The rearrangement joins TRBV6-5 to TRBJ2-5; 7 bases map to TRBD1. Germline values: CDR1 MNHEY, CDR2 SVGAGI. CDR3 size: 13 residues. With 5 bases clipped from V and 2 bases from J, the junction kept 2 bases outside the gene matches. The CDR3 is CASSPDRQETQYF. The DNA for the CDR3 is TGTGCCAGCAGTCCGGACAGGCAAGAGACCCAGTACTTC.